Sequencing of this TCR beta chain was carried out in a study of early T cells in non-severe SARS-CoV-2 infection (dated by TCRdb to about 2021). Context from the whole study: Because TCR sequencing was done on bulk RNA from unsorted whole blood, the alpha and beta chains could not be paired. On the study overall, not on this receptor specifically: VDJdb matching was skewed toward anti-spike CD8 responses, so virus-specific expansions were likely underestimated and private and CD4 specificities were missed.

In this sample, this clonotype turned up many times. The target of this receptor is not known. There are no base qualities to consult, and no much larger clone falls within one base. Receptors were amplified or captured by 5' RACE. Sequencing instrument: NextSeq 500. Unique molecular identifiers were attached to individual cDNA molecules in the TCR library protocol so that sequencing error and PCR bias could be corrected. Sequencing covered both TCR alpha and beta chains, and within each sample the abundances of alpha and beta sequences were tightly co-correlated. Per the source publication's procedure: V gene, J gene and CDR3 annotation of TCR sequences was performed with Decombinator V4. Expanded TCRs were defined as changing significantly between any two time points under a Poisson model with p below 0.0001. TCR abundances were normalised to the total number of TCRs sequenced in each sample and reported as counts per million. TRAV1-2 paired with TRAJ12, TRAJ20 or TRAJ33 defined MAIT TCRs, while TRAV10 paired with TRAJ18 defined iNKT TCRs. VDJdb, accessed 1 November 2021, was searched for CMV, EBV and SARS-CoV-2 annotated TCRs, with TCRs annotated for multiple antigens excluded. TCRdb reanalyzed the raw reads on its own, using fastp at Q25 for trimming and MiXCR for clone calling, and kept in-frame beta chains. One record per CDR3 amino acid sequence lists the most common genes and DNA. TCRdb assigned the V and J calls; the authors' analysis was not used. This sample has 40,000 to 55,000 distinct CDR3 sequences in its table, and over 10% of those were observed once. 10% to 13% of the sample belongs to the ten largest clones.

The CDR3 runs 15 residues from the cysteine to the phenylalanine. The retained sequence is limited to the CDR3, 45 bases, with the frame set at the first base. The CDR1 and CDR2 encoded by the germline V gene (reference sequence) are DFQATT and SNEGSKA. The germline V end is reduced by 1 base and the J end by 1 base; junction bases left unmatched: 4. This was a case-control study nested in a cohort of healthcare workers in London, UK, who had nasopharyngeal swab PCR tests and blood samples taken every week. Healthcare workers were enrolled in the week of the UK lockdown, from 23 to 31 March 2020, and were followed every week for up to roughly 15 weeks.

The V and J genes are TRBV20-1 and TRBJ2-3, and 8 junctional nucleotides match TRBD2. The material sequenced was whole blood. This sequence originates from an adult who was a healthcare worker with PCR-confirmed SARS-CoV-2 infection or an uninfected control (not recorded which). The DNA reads TGCAGTGCTAGAGGTAGCGGGGCGGGCACAGATACGCAGTATTTT. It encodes CSARGSGAGTDTQYF.